This passage covers 26 T cell receptor beta chains from one sample sequenced in a study of blood T cell repertoires in COVID-19. The method was immunoSEQ multiplex PCR; TCRdb's version includes in-frame clones alone and lacks a portion of them. The sample shows some 390,000 clones, just under 90% of them seen only once. The sequencing sample was made of PBMCs or T cells enriched from blood (not recorded which). These receptors came from a woman in her twenties or thirties who had recovered from COVID-19.

This chain uses TRBV5-1 with TRBJ1-2; D unresolved. Between the trimmed V and J ends, which lost 4 bases and 2 bases, there was a span of 18 bases. The CDR3 totals 16 residues. Germline V gene lookup returns CDR1 SGHRS and CDR2 YFSETQ. CDR3 in amino acids: CASSTGRVATNYGYTF. The CDR3 DNA follows: TGCGCCAGCAGCACCGGGAGGGTGGCTACAAACTATGGCTACACCTTC. The full variable domain, rest sourced from reference TRBV5-1 and TRBJ1-2, is KAGVTQTPRYLIKTRGQQVTLSCSPISGHRSVSWYQQTPGQGLQFLFEYFSETQRNKGNFPGRFSGRQFSNSRSEMNVSTLELGDSALYLCASSTGRVATNYGYTFGSGTRLTVV.

The CDR3 spells CASSSLGLADEQPGETQYF. Written as DNA, the CDR3 is TGTGCCAGTAGTTCCCTAGGACTAGCGGACGAACAGCCGGGAGAGACCCAGTACTTC. This rearrangement joins TRBV19 to TRBJ2-5; TRBD2 aligns across 10 bases. Germline V gene sequence: CDR1 LNHDA, CDR2 SQIVND (reference sequence). The CDR3 length is 19 residues. With V trimmed by 5 bases and J by 4 bases, 19 bases remained unmatched. The full variable domain, in which reference TRBV19 and TRBJ2-5 provide the parts outside the CDR3, is DGGITQSPKYLFRKEGQNVTLSCEQNLNHDAMYWYRQDPGQGLRLIYYSQIVNDFQKGDIAEGYSVSREKKESFPLTVTSAQKNPTAFYLCASSSLGLADEQPGETQYFGPGTRLLVL.

This chain uses TRBV9 with TRBJ1-2; 10 bases align to TRBD1. This CDR3 has 16 residues. With V trimmed by 0 bases and J by 4 bases, 6 bases remained unmatched. CDR1 and CDR2 (germline): SGDLS, YYNGEE. The CDR3 loop reads CASSVGGTGVTYGYTF. The CDR3 coding sequence is TGTGCCAGCAGCGTAGGAGGGACAGGGGTTACCTATGGCTACACCTTC.

The rearrangement uses TRBV5-1 and TRBJ1-2, with 10 bases that match TRBD1. This CDR3 spans 15 amino acids. V shed 3 bases, J shed 5 bases, and the junction held 7 bases outside the gene matches. Per the germline V gene, CDR1 is SGHRS and CDR2 is YFSETQ. This chain's CDR3 is CASSWTGGIEYGYTF. In nucleotides, the CDR3 is TGCGCCAGCAGCTGGACAGGGGGAATTGAGTATGGCTACACCTTC. Full variable domain (remainder filled in from reference TRBV5-1 and TRBJ1-2): KAGVTQTPRYLIKTRGQQVTLSCSPISGHRSVSWYQQTPGQGLQFLFEYFSETQRNKGNFPGRFSGRQFSNSRSEMNVSTLELGDSALYLCASSWTGGIEYGYTFGSGTRLTVV.

The chain carries TRBV11-2 and TRBJ1-6; the match to TRBD1 covers 7 bases. Trimming removed 2 bases from V and 3 bases from J; junction bases left unmatched: 10. Germline V gene lookup returns CDR1 SGHAT and CDR2 FQNNGV. The CDR3 runs to 18 residues. The DNA for the CDR3 is TGTGCCAGCAGCTTATCACCGACAGGGAGTGTCTATAATTCACCCCTCCACTTT. This codes for CASSLSPTGSVYNSPLHF. Drawing the rest from reference TRBV11-2 and TRBJ1-6, the complete variable domain is EAGVAQSPRYKIIEKRQSVAFWCNPISGHATLYWYQQILGQGPKLLIQFQNNGVVDDSQLPKDRFSAERLKGVDSTLKIQPAKLEDSAVYLCASSLSPTGSVYNSPLHFGNGTRLTVT.

The V and J genes are TRBV18 and TRBJ2-7, with D hard to call. The V gene's germline CDR1 is KGHSH and CDR2 LQKENI. The length of the CDR3 is 13 residues. The V gene lost 6 bases and the J gene lost 4 bases, with 13 bases spanning the gap. This chain's CDR3 is CASSPTHGYEQYF. CDR3 bases: TGTGCCAGCTCCCCCACACACGGGTACGAGCAGTACTTC.

This clone was seen just once. The chain joins TRBV30 to TRBJ2-5; D unresolved. V was shortened by 2 bases and J by 4 bases, with 23 bases between the two germline ends. This CDR3 contains 17 residues. Looked up from germline, CDR1 is GTSNPN and CDR2 is SVGIG (reference sequence). The DNA for the CDR3 is TGTGCCTGGAGTCACCTATCTTACGGAGTAAAGCCAGAGACCCAGTACTTC. It specifies CAWSHLSYGVKPETQYF. The entire variable domain, with the rest obtained from reference TRBV30 and TRBJ2-5, is as follows: SQTIHQWPATLVQPVGSPLSLECTVEGTSNPNLYWYRQAAGRGLQLLFYSVGIGQISSEVPQNLSASRPQDRQFILSSKKLLLSDSGFYLCAWSHLSYGVKPETQYFGPGTRLLVL.

The chain links TRBV10-2 to TRBJ2-7, with D possibly being TRBD1 (7 bases). CDR3 length equals 12 residues. Germline loops: CDR1 WSHSY, CDR2 SAAADI. Trimming took off 3 bases at V and 9 bases at J, with 12 bases between the two ends. As DNA, the CDR3 is TGCGCCAGCAGTGACAGGGGGGTTGTGCAGTACTTC. Translating it yields CASSDRGVVQYF.

V and J are TRBV10-1 and TRBJ1-2, with unresolved D. CDR3 length: 14 residues. V dropped 0 bases and J dropped 3 bases, with 8 bases sitting between them. CDR1 WNHNN and CDR2 SYGVQD come from the germline V gene (reference sequence). The CDR3 DNA is TGCGCCAGCAGTGAGTCTGGGGAGGACTATGGCTACACCTTC. Protein product: CASSESGEDYGYTF.

V usage is TRBV24-1 and J usage is TRBJ1-2, with D maybe TRBD1 (5 bases). The V and J ends lost 5 bases and 3 bases respectively, with 9 bases between them. The CDR3 extends over 13 amino acids. Germline assignment: CDR1 KGHDR and CDR2 SFDVKD. The CDR3 nucleotides read TGTGCCACCAGTGCAGGGCAACACTATGGCTACACCTTC. Translated, it gives CATSAGQHYGYTF.

The chain has TRBV30 and TRBJ1-3; 8 positions agree with TRBD1. CDR3 length equals 16 residues. After removal of 3 bases from V and 4 bases from J, the junction contained 11 bases not matched to a gene. Germline loops: CDR1 GTSNPN, CDR2 SVGIG (reference sequence). Here the CDR3 reads CAWRVTQGTGGNTIYF. CDR3 DNA sequence: TGTGCCTGGAGGGTTACACAAGGGACAGGAGGAAACACCATATATTTT. Complete variable domain (other parts from reference TRBV30 and TRBJ1-3): SQTIHQWPATLVQPVGSPLSLECTVEGTSNPNLYWYRQAAGRGLQLLFYSVGIGQISSEVPQNLSASRPQDRQFILSSKKLLLSDSGFYLCAWRVTQGTGGNTIYFGEGSWLTVV.

This clone has just one count. This sequence joins TRBV5-1 and TRBJ2-2; 9 nucleotides align to TRBD2. The germline V gene has CDR1 SGHRS and CDR2 YFSETQ. J lost 0 bases, V lost 4 bases, and 10 bases had no gene match. CDR3 length equals 18 residues. CDR3 coding DNA: TGCGCCAGCAGCCACGGGACTAGCTTTCTCGCGAACACCGGGGAGCTGTTTTTT. Its protein product is CASSHGTSFLANTGELFF.

The chain employs TRBV27 and TRBJ1-2; possibly TRBD1 for D (6 bases). This CDR3 spans 13 amino acids. Looked up from germline, CDR1 is MNHEY and CDR2 is SMNVEV (reference sequence). Trimming removed 8 bases from V and 8 bases from J, with 18 bases in between. CDR3 coding DNA: TGTGCCAGCCGAACGGGGGGCGAGGGGGGCTACACCTTC. Its protein is CASRTGGEGGYTF.

The V call is TRBV29-1, the J call TRBJ1-1; D is uncertain. V dropped 4 bases and J dropped 4 bases, with 16 bases sitting between them. CDR1 and CDR2 from the germline V gene are SQVTM and ANQGSEA. The CDR3 is 14 amino acids. The CDR3 coding sequence is TGCAGCGTTGGTGCCGCGGGGTTGGGCACTGAAGCTTTCTTT. Its translation is CSVGAAGLGTEAFF.

The rearrangement uses TRBV5-4 and TRBJ1-2; D gene uncertain. V gave up 0 bases and J gave up 8 bases, with 14 bases separating them. This CDR3 region has 14 residues. Germline V lookup: CDR1 SGHNT, CDR2 YYREEE (reference sequence). The CDR3 region is CASSLGSFAEGYTF. The CDR3 DNA reads as TGTGCCAGCAGCTTGGGCTCTTTCGCAGAAGGCTACACCTTC.

V gene TRBV2 combines with J gene TRBJ2-7, with D possibly TRBD2 on 7 matching bases. Deletions cut 8 bases from V and 6 bases from J, with 17 bases between. Germline lookup yields CDR1 SNHLY and CDR2 FYNNEI. The CDR3 runs to 13 residues. Here the CDR3 DNA reads TGTGCCAGCGAGGGGGGGTTCGGAGGCGAGCAGTACTTC. This translates into CASEGGFGGEQYF.

The rearrangement joins TRBV5-1 to TRBJ2-7; 7 positions match TRBD2. The V gene end was trimmed by 5 bases and the J gene end by 7 bases; junction bases not matched to a gene: 12. Per germline, CDR1 SGHRS and CDR2 YFSETQ. The CDR3 totals 14 residues. The CDR3 sequence is CASRREPPSGEQYF. The CDR3 DNA is TGCGCCAGCAGGCGGGAGCCCCCATCTGGGGAGCAGTACTTC.

The rearrangement links TRBV7-8 to TRBJ1-5, with 10 bases identical to TRBD1. The CDR3 has 18 residues. Trimming at V came to 5 bases and at J to 2 bases, leaving 12 bases not matched to a gene. CDR1 is SGHVS and CDR2 is FQNEAQ in the germline V gene. The CDR3 reads CASSMSTGGMIGNQPQHF. The CDR3 region has the DNA TGTGCCAGCAGCATGTCGACAGGGGGCATGATCGGCAATCAGCCCCAGCATTTT.

The chain has TRBV7-6 and TRBJ2-1, with D tentatively TRBD1 (6 bases). Germline CDR1 and CDR2: SGHVS and FNYEAQ. This CDR3 contains 14 residues. With 5 bases removed from V and 6 bases from J, the gap between germline ends came to 14 bases. The CDR3 nucleotides are TGTGCCAGCAGCCCCGGGACACCACTCAATGAGCAGTTCTTC. Its translation is CASSPGTPLNEQFF.

This chain uses TRBV7-8 with TRBJ2-7, with TRBD2 as a possible D gene (5 bases). This CDR3 comprises 14 residues. V dropped 3 bases and J dropped 6 bases, with 15 bases sitting between them. Germline CDR1 SGHVS, CDR2 FQNEAQ. The CDR3 region is CASSFVNREGEQYF. The CDR3 DNA follows: TGTGCCAGCAGCTTCGTAAACAGAGAGGGCGAGCAGTACTTC.

This chain links TRBV5-1 with TRBJ2-3; TRBD2 matches 15 bases. Germline lookup yields CDR1 SGHRS and CDR2 YFSETQ. CDR3 length equals 17 residues. V trimming: 4 bases; J trimming: 5 bases; junction bases outside the gene matches: 8. In nucleotides, the CDR3 is TGCGCCAGCAGCGTAAACCCGGGACTAGCGGGAGGAGATACGCAGTATTTT. As protein: CASSVNPGLAGGDTQYF. Complete variable domain (other parts from reference TRBV5-1 and TRBJ2-3): KAGVTQTPRYLIKTRGQQVTLSCSPISGHRSVSWYQQTPGQGLQFLFEYFSETQRNKGNFPGRFSGRQFSNSRSEMNVSTLELGDSALYLCASSVNPGLAGGDTQYFGPGTRLTVL.

The chain carries TRBV5-5 and TRBJ1-1, with 7 bases fitting TRBD1. The trim removed 4 bases at V and 5 bases at J, leaving 5 bases unmatched. There are 13 residues in the CDR3. From germline, CDR1 is SGHKS and CDR2 YYEKEE (reference sequence). CDR3 sequence reads: CASSMDRPTEAFF. CDR3 sequence (DNA): TGTGCCAGCAGCATGGACAGGCCGACTGAAGCTTTCTTT.

The rearrangement links TRBV7-9 to TRBJ2-1; 7 bases fit TRBD1. The ends lost 10 bases at V and 4 bases at J; junction bases unmatched: 7. The CDR3 length is 13 residues. Looked up from germline, CDR1 is SEHNR and CDR2 is FQNEAQ (reference sequence). The CDR3 DNA is TGTGCCACCATCGGGACAGTTTACAATGAGCAGTTCTTC. Translation: CATIGTVYNEQFF.

The chain employs TRBV6-5 and TRBJ2-1; maybe TRBD2 (6 bases). The CDR3 is 16 amino acids. V was pared by 2 bases and J by 6 bases, with 17 bases between. The V gene's germline CDR1 is MNHEY and CDR2 SVGAGI. The CDR3 region has the DNA TGTGCCAGCAGTTACAAGTGGGGCGGGATAATCAATGAGCAGTTCTTC. Its translation: CASSYKWGGIINEQFF.

This clone has a handful of counts. The chain is built from TRBV7-9 and TRBJ1-2; tentatively, D is TRBD1 (5 bases). The V end lost 8 bases, the J end lost 8 bases, and 15 bases lay between the germline ends. The V gene's germline CDR1 is SEHNR and CDR2 FQNEAQ (reference sequence). CDR3 length equals 12 residues. The CDR3 sequence: CASWGDGGGYTF. CDR3 nucleotide sequence: TGTGCCAGCTGGGGGGACGGAGGCGGCTACACCTTC.

In this sample, this clone turned up once. The chain couples TRBV19 to TRBJ1-5, with D perhaps TRBD1 (5 bases). V lost 1 base and J lost 11, with 9 bases in between. The CDR3 spans 12 residues. Germline-derived CDR1 and CDR2 are LNHDA and SQIVND (reference sequence). The CDR3, as DNA: TGTGCCAGTAGTATAGGGGGCCTGTCCCAGCATTTT. Amino acid sequence: CASSIGGLSQHF.